Listed below are T cell receptor beta chains from one sample, sequenced in a study of technical replicates of blood from several donors. Sequencing was performed with immunoSEQ multiplex PCR; in TCRdb, only in-frame clones are kept and a portion is missing. The top ten clones hold 0.26% of a sample with roughly 76,000 clones, 90% to 95% of them seen once. Source material: T cells isolated from PBMCs. Every receptor here comes from a human donor in good health. Both conserved end residues are part of each CDR3. The D gene is left open where the match is weak. Only some rows state a clone size, as once, few, many or a class for expanded clones.

V gene	clone size	CDR3 length	D gene	J gene	CDR3 DNA	CDR3 protein
TRBV25-1	once	14	-	TRBJ1-2	TGTGCCAGCAGTGCTCAGGGAGGGGGCTATGGCTACACCTTC	CASSAQGGGYGYTF
TRBV2	-	15	TRBD1	TRBJ2-1	TGTGCCAGCAGTGAAAGGACAGGACTCTACAATGAGCAGTTCTTC	CASSERTGLYNEQFF
TRBV5-8	-	15	-	TRBJ1-3	TGTGCCAGCAGCTTGACGGCAGGGACTGGAAACACCATATATTTT	CASSLTAGTGNTIYF
TRBV7-7	-	14	TRBD1	TRBJ2-7	TGTGCTAGCAGCGCGGGACAGGGTCCCTACGAGCAGTACTTC	CASSAGQGPYEQYF
TRBV11-3	-	15	-	TRBJ1-5	TGTGCCAGCAGCCCTCAGGCAGTAAACAATCAGCCCCAGCATTTT	CASSPQAVNNQPQHF
TRBV7-9	-	14	TRBD1	TRBJ1-1	TGTGCCAGCAGCGCGGGACAGCAGAACACTGAAGCTTTCTTT	CASSAGQQNTEAFF
TRBV2	-	16	TRBD2	TRBJ2-3	TGTGCCAGCAGTGAAGCGCTAGGACTAGAAACAGATACGCAGTATTTT	CASSEALGLETDTQYF
TRBV7-9	-	14	-	TRBJ2-1	TGTGCCAGCAGCCCGACGACAGTGAACAATGAGCAGTTCTTC	CASSPTTVNNEQFF
TRBV4-2	-	14	-	TRBJ2-1	TGTGCCAGCAGCCAAGATTCCCGGGAAGATGAGCAGTTCTTC	CASSQDSREDEQFF
TRBV6-5	-	13	-	TRBJ1-3	TGTGCCAGCAGGCTATACTCCGGAAACACCATATATTTT	CASRLYSGNTIYF
TRBV19	once	13	-	TRBJ2-7	TGTGCCAGTGGCGAACAGGGTTCCCACGAGCAGTACTTC	CASGEQGSHEQYF
TRBV7-9	-	16	-	TRBJ1-5	TGTGCCAGCAGCTTAGCGTTCCCAGGGGCCAATCAGCCCCAGCATTTT	CASSLAFPGANQPQHF
TRBV5-4	once	14	-	TRBJ2-1	TGTGCCAGCAGCGGTACCGGGTCGTACAATGAGCAGTTCTTC	CASSGTGSYNEQFF
TRBV7-9	-	16	-	TRBJ1-2	TGTGCCAGCAGCTTGACGTCAGGGCGATTAAACTATGGCTACACCTTC	CASSLTSGRLNYGYTF
TRBV7-8	-	15	-	TRBJ2-5	TGTGCCAGCAGCTTTCGCGGGGACTTACAAGAGACCCAGTACTTC	CASSFRGDLQETQYF
TRBV27	-	16	TRBD1	TRBJ1-2	TGTGCCAGCAGGCCGGGACAGGGGGCTTCTAACTATGGCTACACCTTC	CASRPGQGASNYGYTF
TRBV6-5	few	13	-	TRBJ1-5	TGTGCCAGCAGTTACTCTAGAGATCAGCCCCAGCATTTT	CASSYSRDQPQHF
TRBV14	-	16	TRBD1	TRBJ2-7	TGTGCCAGCAGCCCCACCACCGGGACAGGGGTTTACGAGCAGTACTTC	CASSPTTGTGVYEQYF
TRBV5-1	-	14	TRBD2	TRBJ2-5	TGCGCCAGCAGCGTAGAGCGGGGGCAAGAGACCCAGTACTTC	CASSVERGQETQYF
TRBV6-5	-	15	TRBD1	TRBJ1-5	TGTGCCAGCAGTTACTATGGGACAGGGAATCAGCCCCAGCATTTT	CASSYYGTGNQPQHF
TRBV7-2	-	17	TRBD1	TRBJ2-7	TGTGCCAGCAGCTTGGGCCCACAGGGGGTACCGGCCTACGAGCAGTACTTC	CASSLGPQGVPAYEQYF
TRBV14	-	13	TRBD2	TRBJ2-5	TGTGCCAGCAGCCAAGCGGGGGGATCGACCCAGTACTTC	CASSQAGGSTQYF
TRBV27	-	16	TRBD2	TRBJ2-7	TGTGCCAGCAGTTTACGCCCTTCGCGGGAGAAATGGGAGCAGTACTTC	CASSLRPSREKWEQYF
TRBV4-2	-	16	TRBD1	TRBJ1-6	TGTGCCAGCAGCCAAGAGGGGACAGGGCTAGGATCACCCCTCCACTTT	CASSQEGTGLGSPLHF
TRBV6-1	-	19	-	TRBJ2-3	TGTGCCAGCAGTGAACCTGGTGGGCTTGGTGTGTTTTATGCAGATACGCAGTATTTT	CASSEPGGLGVFYADTQYF
TRBV2	-	19	TRBD1	TRBJ1-2	TGTGCCAGCAGCCTCCAACGAGGACAGGGGATTACGGAGGACTATGGCTACACCTTC	CASSLQRGQGITEDYGYTF
TRBV19	-	15	-	TRBJ1-3	TGTGCCAGTAGTATAGCAGGAGGGGCAGGAAACACCATATATTTT	CASSIAGGAGNTIYF
TRBV7-9	-	12	-	TRBJ1-1	TGTGCCAGCAGCCCCCAGGGGACTGAAGCTTTCTTT	CASSPQGTEAFF
TRBV7-9	-	14	-	TRBJ2-5	TGTGCCAGCAGCTTACCGTACTACCAAGAGACCCAGTACTTC	CASSLPYYQETQYF
TRBV30	-	14	TRBD1	TRBJ1-4	TGTGCCTGGAGTGTTGGACAGGGAGGAGAAAAACTGTTTTTT	CAWSVGQGGEKLFF
TRBV2	-	13	TRBD1	TRBJ1-2	TGTGCCAGCAGTCCGGACAGGGGTTATGGCTACACCTTC	CASSPDRGYGYTF
TRBV7-9	once	15	TRBD1	TRBJ2-1	TGTGCCAGCAGCTTTGGACAGGGCTCCTACAATGAGCAGTTCTTC	CASSFGQGSYNEQFF
TRBV9	once	15	-	TRBJ2-7	TGTGCCAGCAGCGTATCCGGCGGGGCACCCTACGAGCAGTACTTC	CASSVSGGAPYEQYF
TRBV6-5	-	14	-	TRBJ1-6	TGTGCCAGCAGGGAGACAGTCAATAATTCACCCCTCCACTTT	CASRETVNNSPLHF
TRBV10-1	-	13	-	TRBJ2-5	TGCGCCAGCAGTGTTGCTAGCCAAGAGACCCAGTACTTC	CASSVASQETQYF
TRBV12-5	-	14	-	TRBJ2-7	TGTGCTAGTGGTTTGGTTCTCAGTGGCTACGAGCAGTACTTC	CASGLVLSGYEQYF
TRBV7-9	-	13	-	TRBJ1-1	TGTGCCAGCAGCTGGGCCAGGAACACTGAAGCTTTCTTT	CASSWARNTEAFF
TRBV29-1	once	11	-	TRBJ2-7	TGCAGCGTTCAGGGATCTTACGAGCAGTACTTC	CSVQGSYEQYF
TRBV25-1	-	14	TRBD2	TRBJ2-7	TGTGCCAGCAGTGAATCCGGACTAGCGGGCGAGCAGTACTTC	CASSESGLAGEQYF
TRBV4-1	-	15	-	TRBJ1-5	TGCGCCAGCAGCCCACGGGGACAAACGAATCAGCCCCAGCATTTT	CASSPRGQTNQPQHF
TRBV5-4	once	15	TRBD1	TRBJ1-2	TGTGCCAGCAGCTTTCCGGGACAGGGGAACATTGGCTACACCTTC	CASSFPGQGNIGYTF
TRBV25-1	-	15	-	TRBJ2-7	TGTGCCAGCAGTGTGGGGCACTCAATCACCTACGAGCAGTACTTC	CASSVGHSITYEQYF
TRBV30	-	14	-	TRBJ1-6	TGTGCCTGGAGTGCCCCGGGGGGTTTCTCACCCCTCCACTTT	CAWSAPGGFSPLHF
TRBV29-1	-	13	TRBD2	TRBJ2-7	TGCAGCGTCCCGAGCGGGGTCGGTATCGAGCAGTACTTC	CSVPSGVGIEQYF
TRBV19	-	16	-	TRBJ1-6	TGTGCCAGTAGGCGCGGTACCAGCTCCTATAATTCACCCCTCCACTTT	CASRRGTSSYNSPLHF
TRBV19	-	13	-	TRBJ1-2	TGTGCCAGTAGTATCCACAGGGCCTATGGCTACACCTTC	CASSIHRAYGYTF
TRBV5-1	-	14	-	TRBJ2-3	TGCGCCAGCAGCTTGGCTAGCGCCACAGATACGCAGTATTTT	CASSLASATDTQYF
TRBV28	-	13	-	TRBJ2-7	TGTGCCAGCAGTTCCCCCACAGGCCGGGAGCAGTACTTC	CASSSPTGREQYF
TRBV5-1	-	12	-	TRBJ2-5	TGCGCCAGCAGCCTTGAGGGAGAGACCCAGTACTTC	CASSLEGETQYF
TRBV28	-	16	TRBD2	TRBJ2-7	TGTGCCAGCAGTCCGGGGGGGCCCCTTATTACCTACGAGCAGTACTTC	CASSPGGPLITYEQYF
TRBV28	-	10	-	TRBJ1-1	TGTGCCATAGGAGGTCCTGAAGCTTTCTTT	CAIGGPEAFF
TRBV27	-	13	TRBD1	TRBJ2-1	TGTGCCAGCAGTACAGACAGGGCCAATGAGCAGTTCTTC	CASSTDRANEQFF
TRBV5-4	-	12	-	TRBJ2-1	TGTGCCAGCAGCCTAGACTACAATGAGCAGTTCTTC	CASSLDYNEQFF
TRBV5-1	-	14	TRBD1	TRBJ1-5	TGCGCCAGCAGCTGGGGACAGCCCAATCAGCCCCAGCATTTT	CASSWGQPNQPQHF
TRBV5-6	-	15	TRBD1	TRBJ2-7	TGTGCCAGCAGCTTGGGGACTGGGACAGTCTACGAGCAGTACTTC	CASSLGTGTVYEQYF